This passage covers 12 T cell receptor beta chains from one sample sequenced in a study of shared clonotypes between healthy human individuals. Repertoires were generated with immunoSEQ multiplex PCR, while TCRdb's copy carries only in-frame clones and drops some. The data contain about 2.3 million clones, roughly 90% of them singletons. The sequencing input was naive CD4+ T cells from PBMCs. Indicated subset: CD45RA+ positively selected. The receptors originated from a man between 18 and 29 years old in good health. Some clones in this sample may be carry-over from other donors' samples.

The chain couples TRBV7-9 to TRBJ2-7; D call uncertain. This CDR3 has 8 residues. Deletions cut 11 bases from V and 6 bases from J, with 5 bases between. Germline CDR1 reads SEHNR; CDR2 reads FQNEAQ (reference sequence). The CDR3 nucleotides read TGTGCCGGTGGCGAGCAGTACTTC. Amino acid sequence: CAGGEQYF.

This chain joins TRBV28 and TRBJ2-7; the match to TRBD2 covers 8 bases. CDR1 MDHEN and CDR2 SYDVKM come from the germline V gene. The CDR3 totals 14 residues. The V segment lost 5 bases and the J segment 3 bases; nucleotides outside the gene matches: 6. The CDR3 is CASSTPGGVYEQYF. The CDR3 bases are TGTGCCAGCAGTACACCGGGGGGGGTCTACGAGCAGTACTTC.

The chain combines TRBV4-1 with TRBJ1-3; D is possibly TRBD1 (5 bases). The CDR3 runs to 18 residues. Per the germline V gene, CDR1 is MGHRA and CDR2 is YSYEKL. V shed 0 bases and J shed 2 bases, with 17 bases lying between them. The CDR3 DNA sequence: TGCGCCAGCAGCCAAGACGTGCCAGGGTCTGGGGCTGGAAACACCATATATTTT. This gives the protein CASSQDVPGSGAGNTIYF.

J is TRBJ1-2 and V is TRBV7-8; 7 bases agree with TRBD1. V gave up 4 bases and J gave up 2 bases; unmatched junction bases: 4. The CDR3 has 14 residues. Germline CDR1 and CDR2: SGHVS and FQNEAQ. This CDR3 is CASSWYRGNYGYTF. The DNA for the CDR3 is TGTGCCAGCAGCTGGTACAGGGGAAACTATGGCTACACCTTC.

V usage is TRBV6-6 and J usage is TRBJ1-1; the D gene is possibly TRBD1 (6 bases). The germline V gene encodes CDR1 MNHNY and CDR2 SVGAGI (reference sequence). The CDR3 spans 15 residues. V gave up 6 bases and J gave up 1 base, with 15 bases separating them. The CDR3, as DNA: TGTGCCAGCAGCCGACCACAGGGCAAGAACACTGAAGCTTTCTTT. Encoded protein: CASSRPQGKNTEAFF.

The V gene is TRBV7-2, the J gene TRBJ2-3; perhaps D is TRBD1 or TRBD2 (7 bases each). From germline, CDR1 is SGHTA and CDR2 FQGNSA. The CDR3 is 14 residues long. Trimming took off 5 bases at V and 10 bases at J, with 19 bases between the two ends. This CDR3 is CASSPQGGAPPQYF. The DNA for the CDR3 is TGTGCCAGCAGCCCCCAGGGGGGGGCCCCCCCGCAGTATTTT.

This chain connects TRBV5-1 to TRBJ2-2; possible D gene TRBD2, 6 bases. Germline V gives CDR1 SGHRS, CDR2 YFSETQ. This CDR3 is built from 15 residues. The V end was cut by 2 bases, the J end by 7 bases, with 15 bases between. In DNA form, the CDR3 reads TGCGCCAGCAGCTTTGGAACGGGAGCGGACGGGGAGCTGTTTTTT. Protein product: CASSFGTGADGELFF.

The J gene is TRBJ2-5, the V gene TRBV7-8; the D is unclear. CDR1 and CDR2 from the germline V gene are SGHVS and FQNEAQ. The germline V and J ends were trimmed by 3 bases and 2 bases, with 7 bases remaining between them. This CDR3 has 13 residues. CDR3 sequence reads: CASSLWPQETQYF. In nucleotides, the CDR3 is TGTGCCAGCAGCTTGTGGCCGCAAGAGACCCAGTACTTC. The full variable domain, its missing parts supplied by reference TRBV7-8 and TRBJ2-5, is GAGVSQSPRYKVAKRGQDVALRCDPISGHVSLFWYQQALGQGPEFLTYFQNEAQLDKSGLPSDRFFAERPEGSVSTLKIQRTQQEDSAVYLCASSLWPQETQYFGPGTRLLVL.

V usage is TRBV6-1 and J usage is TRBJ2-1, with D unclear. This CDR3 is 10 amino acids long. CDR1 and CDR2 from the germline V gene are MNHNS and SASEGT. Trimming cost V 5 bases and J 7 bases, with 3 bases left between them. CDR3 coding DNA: TGTGCCAGCAGTCAGAATGAGCAGTTCTTC. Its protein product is CASSQNEQFF.

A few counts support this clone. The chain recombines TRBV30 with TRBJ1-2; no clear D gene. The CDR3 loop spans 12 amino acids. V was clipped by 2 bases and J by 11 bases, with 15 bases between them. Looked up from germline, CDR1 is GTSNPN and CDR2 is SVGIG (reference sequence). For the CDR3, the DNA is TGTGCCTGGAGTAGGGCCGCGTGGGGATACACCTTC. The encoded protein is CAWSRAAWGYTF.

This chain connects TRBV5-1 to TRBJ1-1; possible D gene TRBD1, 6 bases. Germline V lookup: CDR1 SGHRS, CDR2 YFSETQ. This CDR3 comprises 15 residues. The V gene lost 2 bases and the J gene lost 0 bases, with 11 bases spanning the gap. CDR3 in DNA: TGCGCCAGCAGCTTCGTAGGGGGAATGAACACTGAAGCTTTCTTT. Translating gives CASSFVGGMNTEAFF.

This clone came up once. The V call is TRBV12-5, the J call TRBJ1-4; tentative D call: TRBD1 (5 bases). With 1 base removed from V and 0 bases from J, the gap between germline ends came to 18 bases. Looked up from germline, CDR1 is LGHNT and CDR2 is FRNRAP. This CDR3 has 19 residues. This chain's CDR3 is CASGLAQGQKRPTNEKLFF. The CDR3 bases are TGTGCTAGTGGTTTGGCCCAGGGCCAGAAGCGCCCAACTAATGAAAAACTGTTTTTT.